This TCR beta chain derives from a study of spatial heterogeneity in lung cancer (dated by TCRdb to the late 2010s). Some background on the complete study: The donors were around 69 patients from the lung TRACERx cohort who had early-stage, untreated non-small cell lung cancer. Follow-up PBMC samples were sequenced whenever available, with the median time to follow-up being two to three years after resection. More beta-chain than alpha-chain transcripts were consistently detected, likely reflecting higher beta-chain transcript abundance. In the raw uncorrected reads, each unique combination of TCR and UMI appeared more than ten times on average. In non-small cell lung cancer, the study made a quantitative comparison of TCR alpha and beta repertoires among multiple tumor regions, matched nontumor lung and blood. Nonsynonymous mutation counts, determined by whole-exome sequencing of tumor tissue, were related to TCR repertoire features. At surgery, both alpha and beta chains were TCR-sequenced in over 200 tumor regions, about 64 matched nontumor lung samples and just over 55 PBMC samples.

Beyond this particular receptor, the publication reports: Only 15 or so patients were included in the comparisons of baseline and follow-up blood repertoires. Ubiquitous expanded tumor TCRs were detected in blood more often at tumor resection than at routine follow-up. Additional single-cell paired TCR alpha and beta sequencing was considered necessary to confirm, at a functional level, the hypothesis that regional TCRs recognize regional mutations.

Library preparation used 5' RACE. Sequencing instrument: NextSeq 500. The TCR library protocol attached a unique molecular identifier to each TCR cDNA molecule to allow correction of PCR and sequencing errors. Per the source publication's procedure: Decombinator tools were used for TCR identification, UMI-based error correction and CDR3 extraction. TCRs above a frequency of 2 per 1,000, corresponding to the top 1% of the tumor frequency distribution, were defined as expanded. Renyi diversity was computed with the R vegan package after each repertoire had been subsampled 100 times to 5,000 TCRs. To build CDR3 similarity networks, amino acid triplet string-kernel similarity was used, and CDR3s were connected when their pairwise similarity was above 0.82. TCRdb reanalyzed the raw reads on its own, using fastp at Q25 for trimming and MiXCR for clone calling, and kept in-frame beta chains. Records with the same CDR3 protein are collapsed into one entry carrying the most frequent genes and DNA. The V and J calls and clone size are TCRdb's, not the authors'. Present in this sample are tens of thousands of distinct CDR3 sequences, just under 20% of which were seen just once. The top ten clonotypes cover around a fifth of the sample.

In the paper's terms, the time point label means: blood at routine non-recurrence follow-up after resection. For TCR sequencing, whole RNA was extracted from tumor and nontumor lung tissue, or from cryopreserved PBMC samples, and no cell sorting was done. Only patients for whom sufficient RNA was available from at least two tumor regions were selected for TCR sequencing. In regard to this clonotype: Its recognized antigen is unknown. No per-base quality is available; no much larger clone lies one base away.

The V end gives up 7 bases and the J end 8 bases, leaving 14 bases in the junction not matched to a gene. Its CDR3 holds 15 amino acids, cysteine through phenylalanine. Only the CDR3 portion is preserved as DNA: 45 bases, with reading frame beginning at the first base. CDR1 and CDR2 are read off the germline V gene as SQVTM and ANQGSEA. Here the sequenced sample was PBMCs, taken at follow-up. The origin of this receptor is a male donor with early-stage non-small cell lung cancer. The rearranged chain carries TRBV29-1 and TRBJ1-4, with 9 bases in between that match TRBD1. The CDR3 sequence is CSARPGTGTEEKLFF. The DNA sequence is given as TGCAGCGCCCGTCCCGGGACAGGGACGGAGGAAAAACTGTTTTTT.